These T cell receptor beta chains were read from a single sample in a study of blood T cells in healthy people across ages. A single record per CDR3 protein comes from TCRdb applying MiXCR to the 5' RACE reads. The sample contains 1.5 million to 2 million distinct CDR3 sequences, roughly 49% of which appear only once. Sequenced sample: blood. Receptors were obtained from a woman in her 40s in good health. Each CDR3 is given with its conserved first and last residue. The order of the fields is V gene, clone size, CDR3 length, J gene, CDR3 protein. For some rows the clone size is stated as once, few or many, or as a class when expanded; others skip it.

V: TRBV20-1; size: NA; length: 16; J: TRBJ2-4; CDR3: CSARDLVDPAKNIQYF
V: TRBV20-1; size: NA; length: 17; J: TRBJ2-5; CDR3: CSARDFNSGNPQETQYF
V: TRBV21-1; size: NA; length: 16; J: TRBJ2-3; CDR3: CASSRDRGTSTDTQYF
V: TRBV7-8; size: NA; length: 17; J: TRBJ2-1; CDR3: CASSLDGWASSYNEQFF
V: TRBV4-3; size: NA; length: 15; J: TRBJ2-3; CDR3: CASSPLASSTDTQYF
V: TRBV20-1; size: NA; length: 16; J: TRBJ1-6; CDR3: CSARVRDRGSNSPLHF
V: TRBV6-2/TRBV6-3; size: NA; length: 15; J: TRBJ1-6; CDR3: CASSQPWVSSSPLHF
V: TRBV29-1; size: NA; length: 12; J: TRBJ1-2; CDR3: CSVRLDTFGYTF
V: TRBV7-9; size: few; length: 16; J: TRBJ2-5; CDR3: CASSTNLGGGQETQYF
V: TRBV19; size: NA; length: 13; J: TRBJ1-1; CDR3: CATSDRVFAEAFF
V: TRBV14; size: NA; length: 16; J: TRBJ1-6; CDR3: CASSQDWRFQGSPLHF
V: TRBV2; size: few; length: 14; J: TRBJ2-3; CDR3: CASLPGGDVDTQYF
V: TRBV4-2; size: once; length: 13; J: TRBJ2-1; CDR3: CASSVSGYSEQFF
V: TRBV29-1; size: NA; length: 15; J: TRBJ2-1; CDR3: CSGAKAGGPYNEQFF
V: TRBV28; size: NA; length: 14; J: TRBJ2-3; CDR3: CASRRPTSTDTQYF
V: TRBV4-2; size: NA; length: 18; J: TRBJ2-3; CDR3: CASSPGQTGDARQDTQYF
V: TRBV7-9; size: NA; length: 16; J: TRBJ1-2; CDR3: CASSSKDRFTNYGYTF
V: TRBV9; size: once; length: 15; J: NA; CDR3: CASSESARGKSEQYF
V: TRBV12-3/TRBV12-4; size: NA; length: 15; J: TRBJ2-1; CDR3: CASSLLGASYNEQFF
V: TRBV29-1; size: NA; length: 16; J: TRBJ1-1; CDR3: CSVERADRGANTEAFF
V: TRBV5-1; size: NA; length: 15; J: TRBJ1-1; CDR3: CASSLETRIGTEAFF
V: TRBV6-1; size: NA; length: 15; J: NA; CDR3: CASRTRQAGEDEQYF
V: TRBV9; size: NA; length: 15; J: TRBJ1-4; CDR3: CASSVESRSNEKLFF
V: TRBV12-3/TRBV12-4; size: NA; length: 16; J: TRBJ2-7; CDR3: CASSASTGLGYYEQYF
V: TRBV20-1; size: few; length: 15; J: TRBJ2-5; CDR3: CSAQSGGGHQETQYF
V: TRBV7-9; size: NA; length: 13; J: TRBJ2-5; CDR3: CASSLFGIQTQYF
V: TRBV2; size: NA; length: 14; J: TRBJ2-7; CDR3: CASSDAGAFYEQYF
V: TRBV28; size: NA; length: 15; J: TRBJ2-4; CDR3: CASSPTGPPKNIQYF
V: TRBV28; size: NA; length: 19; J: TRBJ2-2; CDR3: CASSLSGISGGHNTGELFF
V: TRBV28; size: NA; length: 19; J: TRBJ2-4; CDR3: CASSPMTGRPSLAKNIQYF
V: TRBV28; size: NA; length: 16; J: TRBJ1-2; CDR3: CASSFPQGTGGGGYTF
V: TRBV7-9; size: NA; length: 13; J: TRBJ1-6; CDR3: CASSLASSSPLHF
V: TRBV20-1; size: NA; length: 14; J: TRBJ1-5; CDR3: CSARGTGGNQPQHF
V: TRBV7-2; size: NA; length: 11; J: TRBJ2-5; CDR3: CASSPLQTQYF
V: TRBV4-2; size: NA; length: 13; J: TRBJ1-4; CDR3: CASSQPDTEKLFF
V: TRBV7-8; size: NA; length: 16; J: TRBJ2-1; CDR3: CASSRVSGEHYNGQFF
V: TRBV7-9; size: NA; length: 15; J: TRBJ2-1; CDR3: CASSLQGSKSNEQFF
V: TRBV15; size: NA; length: 13; J: TRBJ2-7; CDR3: CATKQGRSYEQYF
V: TRBV29-1; size: NA; length: 14; J: TRBJ2-3; CDR3: CSVVGDRVTLPQYF
V: TRBV11-2; size: few; length: 15; J: TRBJ2-5; CDR3: CASSLDPGASETQYF
V: TRBV14; size: NA; length: 19; J: TRBJ2-3; CDR3: CASSQRPGLAGSSTDTQYF
V: TRBV3-1; size: NA; length: 16; J: TRBJ2-7; CDR3: CASSQVLGAGLYEQYF
V: TRBV5-1; size: NA; length: 14; J: TRBJ2-6; CDR3: CASSLDSSFNVLTF
V: TRBV28; size: NA; length: 12; J: TRBJ2-3; CDR3: CASSAPGPTQYF
V: TRBV4-2; size: few; length: 12; J: TRBJ1-1; CDR3: CASSHPGTEAFF
V: TRBV7-8; size: NA; length: 14; J: NA; CDR3: CASSVTGLANEQYF
V: TRBV15; size: few; length: 15; J: TRBJ2-7; CDR3: CATSIDPGLLYEQYF